What follows are 8 T cell receptor beta chains derived from one specimen sequenced in a study of T-cell memory formation after mild COVID-19. A single record per CDR3 protein comes from TCRdb applying MiXCR to the 5' RACE reads. The table records about 260,000 distinct CDR3 sequences, about a sixth of them present only once. What was sequenced was PBMCs or a T cell subset sorted from them (not recorded which). These receptors were collected from a man younger than 35 who had mild COVID-19 (a few samples of this study predate the infection). Cell type and time point are not known.

This chain links TRBV29-1 with TRBJ2-3; 9 bases line up with TRBD1. This CDR3 is built from 15 residues. CDR1 is SQVTM and CDR2 is ANQGSEA in the germline V gene. With V trimmed by 6 bases and J by 3 bases, 10 bases remained unmatched. The DNA for the CDR3 is TGCAGCGTCATACCACCGGGACAGGGAACAGATACGCAGTATTTT. It translates to CSVIPPGQGTDTQYF.

J is TRBJ2-1 and V is TRBV6-5; 9 positions match TRBD2. Germline V CDR1 and CDR2: MNHEY, SVGAGI. The CDR3 has 16 residues. V was clipped by 6 bases and J by 8 bases; unmatched bases: 14. The CDR3 DNA follows: TGTGCCAGCAGCCACCTTGGGGCGGGGGGGAGTGATGAGCAGTTCTTC. Residues: CASSHLGAGGSDEQFF.

This sequence joins TRBV12-3 or TRBV12-4 and TRBJ1-2, with TRBD1 matching over 9 bases. This CDR3 is built from 13 residues. V gave up 8 bases and J gave up 6 bases; unmatched junction bases: 7. CDR3 region: CASGLGQGHGYTF. CDR3 sequence (DNA): TGTGCCAGCGGATTGGGACAGGGCCATGGCTACACCTTC.

This clonotype has just a few counts. The V call is TRBV5-1, the J call TRBJ2-3; tentative D call: TRBD1 (6 bases). The CDR3 has 16 residues. V lost 5 bases, J lost 0 bases, and 16 bases lay in between. Germline V gives CDR1 SGHRS, CDR2 YFSETQ. The CDR3 region has the DNA TGCGCCAGCAGTCGAGTGGACAGCGCTAGCACAGATACGCAGTATTTT. This codes for CASSRVDSASTDTQYF. The full variable domain, its missing parts supplied by reference TRBV5-1 and TRBJ2-3, is KAGVTQTPRYLIKTRGQQVTLSCSPISGHRSVSWYQQTPGQGLQFLFEYFSETQRNKGNFPGRFSGRQFSNSRSEMNVSTLELGDSALYLCASSRVDSASTDTQYFGPGTRLTVL.

This clonotype was seen a few times. The chain is built from TRBV11-2 and TRBJ1-2; tentative D call: TRBD1 (6 bases). Trimming removed 6 bases from V and 5 bases from J, with 16 bases in between. The CDR3 contains 14 residues. The germline gives CDR1 SGHAT, CDR2 FQNNGV. As DNA, the CDR3 is TGTGCCAGCAGACGAGCGGGACACCTTTATGGCTACACCTTC. Residues: CASRRAGHLYGYTF. The full variable domain, in which reference TRBV11-2 and TRBJ1-2 provide the parts outside the CDR3, is EAGVAQSPRYKIIEKRQSVAFWCNPISGHATLYWYQQILGQGPKLLIQFQNNGVVDDSQLPKDRFSAERLKGVDSTLKIQPAKLEDSAVYLCASRRAGHLYGYTFGSGTRLTVV.

The table lists this clonotype with many counts. V usage is TRBV11-2 and J usage is TRBJ1-5; D is undetermined. Germline V gene sequence: CDR1 SGHAT, CDR2 FQNNGV. Trimming removed 5 bases at V and 5 bases at J, with 13 bases between. CDR3 length: 14 amino acids. The CDR3 DNA follows: TGTGCCAGCAGCCTCGGCCGTGGTGATCAGCCCCAGCATTTT. Its protein is CASSLGRGDQPQHF.

V usage is TRBV29-1 and J usage is TRBJ2-3; D not certain. Deletions cut 1 base from V and 6 bases from J, with 8 bases between. Germline V gives CDR1 SQVTM, CDR2 ANQGSEA. The CDR3 spans 12 residues. This CDR3 is CSVEGPSDTQYF. As DNA, the CDR3 is TGCAGCGTTGAAGGCCCCTCGGATACGCAGTATTTT.

This clonotype was counted between two and nine times. The chain recombines TRBV28 with TRBJ2-7; no clear D. Germline loops: CDR1 MDHEN, CDR2 SYDVKM. Trimming pared 5 bases from V and 5 bases from J, leaving 16 bases between. This CDR3 has 14 amino acids. The CDR3 protein is CASSTSPGLDEQYV. Here the CDR3 DNA reads TGTGCCAGCAGTACCTCCCCCGGGTTGGACGAGCAGTACGTC.